This TCR beta chain emerged from a study of regulatory T cells in long-lasting Graves disease. Noted time point: newly diagnosed GD, antithyroid drugs for less than 3 months. Preparation of the TCR library used RNA extracted from PBMCs. Construction of the TCR beta libraries employed iRepertoire HTBI primers in conjunction with Arm-PCR of CDR3 regions. TCRdb used MiXCR to reprocess the multiplex PCR reads, holding one entry per CDR3 protein. This table holds around 500,000 distinct CDR3 sequences, approximately 16% found once. Only a few counts were recorded for this clonotype. V was pared by 5 bases and J by 8 bases, with 11 bases of the junction left unmatched. Germline assignment: CDR1 SEHNR and CDR2 FQNEAQ (reference sequence). CDR3 length equals 15 residues. This same sample was also part of a study on T cells in Graves' hyperthyroidism and ophthalmopathy. According to that study: A median approximately 6.5 months before onset, the model predicted ophthalmopathy.

Source: peripheral blood mononuclear cells (PBMCs), taken at new diagnosis, from a patient treated with antithyroid drugs. The chain combines TRBV7-9 with TRBJ2-1, with 8 bases aligning to TRBD2. The sequence was collected from a woman aged 40 to 65 with Graves disease. Here the CDR3 DNA reads TGTGCCAGCAGCCCCCGCATAGCGGGGTTTGATGAGCAGTTCTTC. Protein sequence: CASSPRIAGFDEQFF.